This entry describes one T cell receptor beta chain. The target antigen is unknown. Germline assignment: CDR1 MDHEN and CDR2 SYDVKM. The junction had 10 bases not matched to a gene; V was cut back by 8 bases and J by 5 bases. The CDR3 sequence is 14 residues long. These data originate in a study of shared clonotypes between healthy human individuals. Study-wide points: Only a few donors were included, so the genetic and exposure-history diversity represented was limited. Generally, estimated richness proved larger in naive subsets than it did in memory subsets. Rarefaction showed sorted-subset sequencing was incomplete despite large depth.

Authors' processing steps: From ImmunoSEQ came sequences covering only the junction and carrying no quality scores, so filtering differed. Measured with immunoSEQ multiplex PCR; TCRdb has only the in-frame clones, and not every one. V, J and clone size were drawn from that table, and D and trimming were deduced from the DNA. The table records 1,500,000 or so clones, approximately 98.5% of them present only once. Material: naive CD4+ T cells sorted from blood. The subset is: CD45RA+ positively selected. This rearrangement joins TRBV28 to TRBJ1-1; TRBD1 aligns across 8 bases. The TCR was taken from a man aged 25-45 years in good health. CDR3 loop: CASLSRGRLTEAFF. The DNA for the CDR3 is TGTGCCAGCCTAAGCAGGGGGCGCCTGACTGAAGCTTTCTTT. The complete variable domain, with remaining parts taken from reference TRBV28 and TRBJ1-1, reads DVKVTQSSRYLVKRTGEKVFLECVQDMDHENMFWYRQDPGLGLRLIYFSYDVKMKEKGDIPEGYSVSREKKERFSLILESASTNQTSMYLCASLSRGRLTEAFFGQGTRLTVV.